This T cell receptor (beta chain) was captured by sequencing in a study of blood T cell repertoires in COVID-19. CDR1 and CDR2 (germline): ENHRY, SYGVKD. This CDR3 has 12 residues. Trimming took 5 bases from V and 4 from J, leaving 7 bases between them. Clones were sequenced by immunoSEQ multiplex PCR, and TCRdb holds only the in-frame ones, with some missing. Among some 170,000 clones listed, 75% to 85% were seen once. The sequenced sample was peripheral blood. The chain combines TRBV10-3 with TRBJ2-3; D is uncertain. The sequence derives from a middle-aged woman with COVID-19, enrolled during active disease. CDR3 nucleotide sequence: TGTGCCATCAGTACCGGGTCAGATACGCAGTATTTT. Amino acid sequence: CAISTGSDTQYF.